The present T cell receptor (beta chain) was sequenced within a study of blood T cell repertoires in COVID-19. For the study at large: Both acute and convalescent COVID-19 samples were obtained from the United States, Italy and Spain. The cDNA or gDNA used as material had been derived from T cells, B-cell-depleted T cells, or PBMCs.

Study processing details: Reference gene primer amplification yielded estimated nucleated cell counts. The repertoire was sequenced with immunoSEQ multiplex PCR; TCRdb's copy has only in-frame clones and lacks some. For V, J and clone size, that table is used; D and trimming come from the DNA. The sample lists about 170,000 clones; approximately 90% were seen once. With 4 bases removed from V and 5 bases from J, the gap between germline ends came to 19 bases. The germline V gene encodes CDR1 SGHDT and CDR2 YYEEEE. The CDR3 spans 15 residues. One Seattle source followed patients from active infection through their disease course.

This TCR derives from a man between 18 and 29 years old with COVID-19, enrolled during active disease. Sequencing used peripheral blood. This chain connects TRBV5-6 to TRBJ2-7, with D possibly matching TRBD1 (6 bases). The CDR3 nucleotides read TGTGCCAGCAGCGCGCTCGGCAGGGGCCCCAACGAGCAGTACTTC. Its translation: CASSALGRGPNEQYF.